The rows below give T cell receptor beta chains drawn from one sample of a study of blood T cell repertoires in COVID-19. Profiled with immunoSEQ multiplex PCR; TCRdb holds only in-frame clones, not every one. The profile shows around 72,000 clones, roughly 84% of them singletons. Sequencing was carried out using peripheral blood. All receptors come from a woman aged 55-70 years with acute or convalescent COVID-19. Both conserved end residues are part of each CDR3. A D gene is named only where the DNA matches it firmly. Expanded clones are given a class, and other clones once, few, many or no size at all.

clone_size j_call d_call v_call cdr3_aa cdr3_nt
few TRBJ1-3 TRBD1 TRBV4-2 CASSQDRTGGSGNTIYF TGTGCCAGCAGCCAAGACAGGACAGGGGGTTCTGGAAACACCATATATTTT
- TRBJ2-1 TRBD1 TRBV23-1 CASIKIAGGAPKVRNEQFF TGCGCCAGCATTAAAATTGCAGGGGGCGCCCCGAAGGTCCGCAATGAGCAGTTCTTC
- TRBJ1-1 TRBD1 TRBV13 CASSVYTGGTEAFF TGTGCCAGCAGCGTATACACAGGGGGCACTGAAGCTTTCTTT
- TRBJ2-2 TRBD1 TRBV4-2 CASSPRTGGRTGELFF TGTGCCAGCAGCCCGCGGACAGGGGGCCGCACCGGGGAGCTGTTTTTT
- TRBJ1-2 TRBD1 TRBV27 CASSRHPRAGQAVLF TGTGCCAGCAGTCGTCATCCTCGGGCGGGACAGGCGGTGCTCTTC
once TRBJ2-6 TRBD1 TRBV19 CASRWGRGQGRSGANVLTF TGTGCCAGTAGGTGGGGCCGCGGACAGGGGCGTTCTGGGGCCAACGTCCTGACTTTC
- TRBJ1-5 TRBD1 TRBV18 CASSPEQGANQPQHF TGTGCCAGCTCACCCGAACAGGGGGCCAATCAGCCCCAGCATTTT
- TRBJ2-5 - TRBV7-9 CASSRGQEETQYF TGTGCCAGCAGCCGAGGACAAGAAGAGACCCAGTACTTC
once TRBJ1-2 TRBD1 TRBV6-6 CASSQGDGQPSYGYTF TGTGCCAGCAGTCAGGGGGACGGACAGCCCTCCTATGGCTACACCTTC
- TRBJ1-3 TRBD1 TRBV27 CASTPQGTHNTIYF TGTGCCAGCACCCCACAGGGGACACACAACACCATATATTTT
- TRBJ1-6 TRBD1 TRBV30 CAVQGQGNSPLHF TGTGCCGTACAAGGACAGGGAAATTCACCCCTCCACTTT
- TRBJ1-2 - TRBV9 CASSTTGFGSGGYTF TGTGCCAGCAGCACAACAGGGTTCGGCTCGGGGGGCTACACCTTC
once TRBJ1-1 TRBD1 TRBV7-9 CASSRGQGRLTEAFF TGTGCCAGCAGCAGGGGACAGGGGAGGCTCACTGAAGCTTTCTTT
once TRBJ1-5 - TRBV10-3 CAISEGARNQPQHF TGTGCCATCAGTGAGGGGGCCCGCAATCAGCCCCAGCATTTT
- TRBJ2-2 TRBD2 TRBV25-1 CASSEGGFRTGELFF TGTGCCAGCAGTGAGGGGGGGTTTAGGACCGGGGAGCTGTTTTTT
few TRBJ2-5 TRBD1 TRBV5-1 CASSLGGTGFQETQYF TGCGCCAGCAGCTTGGGGGGGACAGGGTTCCAAGAGACCCAGTACTTC
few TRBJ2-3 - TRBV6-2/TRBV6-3 CASSAATDTQYF TGTGCCAGCAGTGCGGCCACAGATACGCAGTATTTT
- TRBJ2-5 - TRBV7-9 CASSLWEGEETQYF TGTGCCAGCAGCTTATGGGAAGGGGAAGAGACCCAGTACTTC
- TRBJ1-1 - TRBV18 CASSPGAVMNTEAFF TGTGCCAGCTCACCAGGGGCAGTCATGAACACTGAAGCTTTCTTT
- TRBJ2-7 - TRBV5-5 CASSPTGSYYVEQYF TGTGCCAGCAGCCCGACGGGGAGCTATTACGTCGAGCAGTACTTC
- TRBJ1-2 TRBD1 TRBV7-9 CASSSPRGLSYGYTF TGTGCCAGCAGCTCCCCCAGGGGGCTGAGCTATGGCTACACCTTC
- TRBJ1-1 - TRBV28 CASSFPQGNTEAFF TGTGCCAGCAGTTTTCCCCAGGGCAACACTGAAGCTTTCTTT
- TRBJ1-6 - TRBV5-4 CASSWGTSSPLHF TGTGCCAGCAGCTGGGGGACATCTTCACCCCTCCACTTT
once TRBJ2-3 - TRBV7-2 CASSRGSWGTDTQYF TGTGCCAGTTCCCGGGGGAGCTGGGGCACAGATACGCAGTATTTT
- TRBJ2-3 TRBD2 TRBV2 CASSEVLAGGTQYF TGTGCCAGCAGTGAAGTGCTAGCGGGGGGGACGCAGTATTTT
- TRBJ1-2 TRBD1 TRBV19 CASSSGQASRYGYTF TGTGCCAGTAGTTCCGGACAGGCAAGCCGCTATGGCTACACCTTC
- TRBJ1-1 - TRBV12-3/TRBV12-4 CASSLRGSSEAFF TGTGCCAGCAGTTTAAGGGGCTCATCTGAAGCTTTCTTT
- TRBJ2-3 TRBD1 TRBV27 CASRRTGGVPRTDTQYF TGTGCCAGCAGACGGACAGGGGGGGTCCCGCGCACAGATACGCAGTATTTT
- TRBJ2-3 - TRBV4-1 CASSQESRRGTQYF TGCGCCAGCAGCCAAGAGAGCCGCAGGGGTACGCAGTATTTT
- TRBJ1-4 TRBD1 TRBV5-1 CASSPGTGATNEKLFF TGCGCCAGCAGCCCCGGGACAGGAGCAACTAATGAAAAACTGTTTTTT
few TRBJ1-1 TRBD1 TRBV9 CASSVKGANTEAFF TGTGCCAGCAGCGTAAAGGGGGCGAACACTGAAGCTTTCTTT
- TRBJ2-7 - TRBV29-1 CSVGEYEQYF TGCAGCGTTGGCGAGTACGAGCAGTACTTC
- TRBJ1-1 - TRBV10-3 CAISGQPNTEAFF TGTGCCATCAGTGGACAGCCGAACACTGAAGCTTTCTTT
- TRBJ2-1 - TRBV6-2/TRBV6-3 CASSYKLGAIYNEQFF TGTGCCAGCAGTTATAAGCTGGGGGCGATCTACAATGAGCAGTTCTTC
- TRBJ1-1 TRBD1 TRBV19 CASSTRDRAGTEAFF TGTGCCAGTAGTACCCGGGACAGGGCGGGCACTGAAGCTTTCTTT
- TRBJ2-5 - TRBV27 CASSLGWHGGETQYF TGTGCCAGCAGTTTAGGGTGGCACGGAGGAGAGACCCAGTACTTC
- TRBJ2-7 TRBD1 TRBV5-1 CASSPGGTGISYEQYF TGCGCCAGCAGCCCCGGGGGGACAGGGATTTCCTACGAGCAGTACTTC
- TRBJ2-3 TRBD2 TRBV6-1 CASSEGLAGTDTQYF TGTGCCAGCAGTGAAGGGCTAGCGGGCACAGATACGCAGTATTTT
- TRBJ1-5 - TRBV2 CASGRAQPQHF TGTGCCAGCGGCAGGGCACAGCCCCAGCATTTT
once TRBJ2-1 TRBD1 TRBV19 CASSIGQGRAEQFF TGTGCCAGTAGTATAGGACAGGGTAGGGCTGAGCAGTTCTTC
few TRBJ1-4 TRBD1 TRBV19 CATSGTGVTNEKLFF TGTGCCACATCCGGGACAGGGGTGACTAATGAAAAACTGTTTTTT
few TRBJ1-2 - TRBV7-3 CASSSILGSTRNGYTF TGTGCCAGCAGCTCAATCCTCGGGAGTACAAGGAATGGCTACACCTTC